The 7 T cell receptor beta chains below come from one sample, sequenced in a study of cytomegalovirus exposure and HLA in healthy donors. The assay was immunoSEQ multiplex PCR, and TCRdb's table has in-frame clones only and misses some. This sample has about 330,000 clones, with about 90% found just once. Sequencing was performed on PBMCs. Receptors originate from a woman aged 25 to 39 in good health and CMV-seropositive.

This chain connects TRBV6-5 to TRBJ2-5; TRBD2 agrees at 10 bases. CDR1 and CDR2 from the germline V gene are MNHEY and SVGAGI. This CDR3 comprises 13 residues. V was pared by 6 bases and J by 5 bases, with 3 bases of the junction left unmatched. The DNA of the CDR3 is TGTGCCAGCAGACTAGCGGGGAGGGAGACCCAGTACTTC. Its protein is CASRLAGRETQYF.

The chain carries TRBV6-5 and TRBJ2-1; D is uncertain. The V end lost 2 bases, the J end lost 5 bases, and 10 bases lay between the germline ends. The CDR3 loop spans 14 amino acids. Per germline, CDR1 MNHEY and CDR2 SVGAGI. Here the CDR3 DNA reads TGTGCCAGCAGTTACGTTGCCGGTGACAATGAGCAGTTCTTC. Its translation is CASSYVAGDNEQFF.

This clone has just one count. The chain couples TRBV9 to TRBJ1-3; D is ambiguous. Germline V gives CDR1 SGDLS, CDR2 YYNGEE. CDR3 length: 16 residues. Trimming left V 0 bases short and J 0 bases short, with 10 bases between. The CDR3 protein is CASSVGSAHSGNTIYF. DNA of the CDR3: TGTGCCAGCAGCGTAGGATCAGCACACTCTGGAAACACCATATATTTT.

CDR3 residues: CASSLIGIQGAGANYGYTF. CDR3 nucleotides: TGTGCCAGCAGTTTAATAGGAATACAGGGGGCAGGAGCTAACTATGGCTACACCTTC. V usage is TRBV27 and J usage is TRBJ1-2; 9 positions match TRBD1. Trimming cost V 2 bases and J 0 bases; bases outside gene matches: 13. CDR1 is MNHEY and CDR2 is SMNVEV in the germline V gene (reference sequence). CDR3 size: 19 residues.

This chain connects TRBV5-1 to TRBJ1-4; a possible D gene is TRBD1 (5 bases). The CDR3 sequence is 14 residues long. V gave up 0 bases and J gave up 3 bases, with 6 bases separating them. Germline CDR1 reads SGHRS; CDR2 reads YFSETQ. CDR3 sequence reads: CASSLGGANEKLFF. The CDR3 DNA follows: TGCGCCAGCAGCTTGGGAGGGGCTAATGAAAAACTGTTTTTT.

The chain couples TRBV9 to TRBJ2-3; a possible D gene is TRBD2 (6 bases). The germline V and J ends were trimmed by 0 bases and 4 bases, with 15 bases remaining between them. The germline CDR1 and CDR2 sequences are SGDLS and YYNGEE. This CDR3 comprises 16 residues. The CDR3, as DNA: TGTGCCAGCAGCGTAGGAACTAGTTGGGGGGCAGATACGCAGTATTTT. Translated: CASSVGTSWGADTQYF.

The V and J genes are TRBV5-1 and TRBJ2-7; no clear D. In germline, CDR1 is SGHRS, CDR2 YFSETQ. Trimming removed 1 base at V and 2 bases at J, with 10 bases between. The CDR3 covers 14 residues. CDR3: CASSLNVKTYEQYF. The CDR3 nucleotides are TGCGCCAGCAGCTTGAACGTCAAGACCTACGAGCAGTACTTC.